This note documents a single TCR beta chain sequence. The antigen remains unidentified. The data belong to a study of blood T cells in healthy people across ages. Study-wide results and caveats: Naive T cell percentage showed a strong correlation with the diversity of TCR beta. With age, beta diversity per million T cells declined roughly linearly, significantly by 35 to 40.

Primed by a sample-barcoded 5' primer and a J-beta primer mix, a second PCR proceeded for roughly 7 to 12 cycles. Every cDNA molecule bore a tag from a template-switch adaptor containing 12 random nucleotides. Each sample provided no less than 3 million CDR3-containing paired-end reads. MiXCR was run by TCRdb on the 5' RACE reads, yielding one entry per CDR3 protein. The sample carries around 280,000 distinct CDR3 sequences, less than 30% recorded once. The V gene lost 6 bases and the J gene lost 0 bases, with 16 bases spanning the gap. Germline values: CDR1 SGDLS, CDR2 YYNGEE. This CDR3 is built from 16 residues.

This receptor was taken from a woman in her sixties or seventies in good health. The J gene is TRBJ1-5, the V gene TRBV9; D may be TRBD1 (6 bases). Sequencing was done on a sample of blood. The DNA for the CDR3 is TGTGCCAGCAACGGGGAGGACAGATATAGCAATCAGCCCCAGCATTTT. It yields the protein CASNGEDRYSNQPQHF. Drawing the rest from reference TRBV9 and TRBJ1-5, the complete variable domain is DSGVTQTPKHLITATGQRVTLRCSPRSGDLSVYWYQQSLDQGLQFLIQYYNGEERAKGNILERFSAQQFPDLHSELNLSSLELGDSALYFCASNGEDRYSNQPQHFGDGTRLSIL.